The clone carrying this T cell receptor beta chain was picked up a small number of times. The sample originates from a study of blood T cells in healthy people across ages. Looked up from germline, CDR1 is MGHRA and CDR2 is YSYEKL. The V segment lost 3 bases and the J segment 0 bases; nucleotides outside the gene matches: 11. There are 18 residues in the CDR3. Next came a second PCR, run for about 6 to 11 cycles, which used a sample-barcoded 5' primer along with a J-beta primer mix. A tag from a template-switch adaptor with 12 random nucleotides marked each cDNA molecule. Researchers report that each sample yielded at least 3 million CDR3-containing paired-end reads. TCRdb ran MiXCR on the 5' RACE reads and lists one entry per CDR3 protein. This sample has around 970,000 distinct CDR3 sequences; approximately 50% occur once, and the top ten carry about a fifth.

The specimen was blood. The chain has TRBV4-1 and TRBJ2-1, with TRBD1 matching over 7 bases. The TCR sequence derives from a woman between 55 and 75 years old in good health. In DNA, the CDR3 is TGCGCCAGCAGCCAGCCGACAGGGAATGTTAACTCCTACAATGAGCAGTTCTTC. Encoded protein: CASSQPTGNVNSYNEQFF.